The clone carrying this T cell receptor beta chain was seen only once. This sample stems from a study of blood T cell repertoires in COVID-19. Study summary: Sites across the United States, Italy and Spain contributed samples from acute and convalescent COVID-19. In each case, the material was cDNA or gDNA derived from T cells, B-cell-depleted T cells, or PBMCs.

Trimming cost V 3 bases and J 1 base, with 9 bases left between them. Germline V CDR1 and CDR2: LGHDT, YNNKEL (reference sequence). The CDR3 consists of 14 residues. In the original processing: Reference gene primer amplification in the assay estimated nucleated cell counts. Sequenced by immunoSEQ multiplex PCR; TCRdb stores in-frame clones only, minus some. That table supplies the V and J calls and clone size; D and trimming were determined from the DNA. Among fewer than 200,000 clones listed, around 81% were seen once. Sequenced material: peripheral blood. The chain has TRBV3-1 (or the pseudogene TRBV3-2) and TRBJ1-2, with D unresolved. The receptor was derived from a man in his sixties or seventies with active or convalescent COVID-19. The CDR3 sequence: CASSQVQDNYGYTF. CDR3 nucleotides: TGTGCCAGCAGCCAGGTGCAGGATAACTATGGCTACACCTTC.